This T cell receptor (beta chain) was captured in a study of chemoradiotherapy in HPV16-positive cancers. Study-wide findings and caveats: Candidate HPV-specific clones and E7-related TCR motifs grew in tumor during treatment.

This clone was picked up one time. Its target is not known. V trimming: 0 bases; J trimming: 6 bases; junction bases outside the gene matches: 3. The CDR3 sequence is 15 residues long. Germline V gene data show CDR1 as GTSNPN and CDR2 as SVGIG (reference sequence). Data came from immunoSEQ multiplex PCR; TCRdb stores just in-frame clones and leaves some out. The sample includes more than 20,000 clones, 87% seen only once; the top ten take around 5%. Over chemoradiotherapy, repertoires were sampled more than once. The TCR was taken from a human donor with HPV-associated anogenital cancer. The chain links TRBV30 to TRBJ1-6; 9 bases map to TRBD1. Sequences were derived from blood, sampled from a patient who underwent chemoradiotherapy. The CDR3: CAWSVRDRANSPLHF. The CDR3 bases are TGTGCCTGGAGTGTTAGGGACAGGGCTAATTCACCCCTCCACTTT.